Listed here are 5 T cell receptor beta chains from one sample, sequenced in a study of blood T cell repertoires in COVID-19. Here immunoSEQ multiplex PCR was the method, and the copy in TCRdb shows in-frame clones only, minus some. The profile covers 45,000 to 60,000 clones, with more than 90% appearing a single time and 3% to 5% taken by the ten largest. Specimen: peripheral blood. The receptor source for this set is a man in his fifties or sixties with acute or convalescent COVID-19.

This clone was detected once. The chain employs TRBV5-1 and TRBJ2-5; no clear D gene. The CDR3 spans 15 residues. Per germline, CDR1 SGHRS and CDR2 YFSETQ. V lost 4 bases, J lost 0 bases, and 13 bases lay in between. The CDR3 sequence: CASSPARLHQETQYF. The CDR3 DNA reads as TGCGCCAGCAGCCCCGCTAGATTACACCAAGAGACCCAGTACTTC.

The chain uses TRBV9 and TRBJ1-4, with a tentative D call TRBD1 (5 bases). This CDR3 is built from 15 residues. Trimming took 2 bases from V and 4 from J, leaving 12 bases between them. The germline gives CDR1 SGDLS, CDR2 YYNGEE. The chain's CDR3 is CASSVDSHVNEKLFF. The CDR3 bases are TGTGCCAGCAGCGTTGACAGTCACGTTAATGAAAAACTGTTTTTT.

The chain is built from TRBV27 and TRBJ2-7; TRBD1 matches at 10 bases. CDR3 length: 15 amino acids. Germline V gives CDR1 MNHEY, CDR2 SMNVEV (reference sequence). Trimming removed 5 bases from V and 2 bases from J; junction bases left unmatched: 6. The CDR3 here is CASSPDRGRAYEQYF. The CDR3 DNA follows: TGTGCCAGCAGTCCAGACAGGGGGCGCGCCTACGAGCAGTACTTC.

The J gene is TRBJ2-1, the V gene TRBV19; 8 nucleotides match TRBD2. Germline CDR1 is LNHDA and CDR2 is SQIVND (reference sequence). The CDR3 runs 14 residues. With V trimmed by 3 bases and J by 9 bases, 7 bases remained unmatched. In DNA, the CDR3 is TGTGCCAGTAGTATTGCGGGGGGAAGGAGTGAGCAGTTCTTC. Its translation is CASSIAGGRSEQFF.

The chain joins TRBV24-1 to TRBJ2-3; D might be TRBD2 (5 bases). The CDR3 runs to 16 residues. Germline V gives CDR1 KGHDR, CDR2 SFDVKD. V was trimmed by 1 base and J by 2 bases, leaving 12 bases between them. CDR3 residues: CATSDFVTGYTDTQYF. The CDR3 bases are TGTGCCACCAGTGATTTCGTCACGGGATACACAGATACGCAGTATTTT.